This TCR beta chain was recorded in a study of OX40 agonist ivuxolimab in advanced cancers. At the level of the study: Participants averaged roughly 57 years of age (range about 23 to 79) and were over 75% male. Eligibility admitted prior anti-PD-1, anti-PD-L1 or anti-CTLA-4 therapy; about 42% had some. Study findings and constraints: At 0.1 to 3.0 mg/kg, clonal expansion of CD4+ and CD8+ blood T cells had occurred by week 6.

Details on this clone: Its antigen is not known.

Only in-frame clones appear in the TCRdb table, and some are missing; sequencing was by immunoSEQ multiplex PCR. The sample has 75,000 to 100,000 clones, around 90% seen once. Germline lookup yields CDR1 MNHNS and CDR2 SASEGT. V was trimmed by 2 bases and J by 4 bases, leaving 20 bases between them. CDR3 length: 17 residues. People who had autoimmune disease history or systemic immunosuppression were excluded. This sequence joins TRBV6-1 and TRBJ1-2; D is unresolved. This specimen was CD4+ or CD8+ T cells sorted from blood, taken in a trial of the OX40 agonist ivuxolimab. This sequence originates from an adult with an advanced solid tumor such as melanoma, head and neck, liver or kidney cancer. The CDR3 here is CASSETPRRIQVYGYTF. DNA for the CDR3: TGTGCCAGCAGTGAAACGCCCCGGCGGATCCAAGTCTATGGCTACACCTTC.